This T cell receptor (beta chain) emerged from a study of T cell repertoires in cytomegalovirus infection. With 2 bases removed from V and 5 bases from J, the gap between germline ends came to 19 bases. This CDR3 is 16 amino acids long. The V gene's germline CDR1 is MNHEY and CDR2 SVGEGT. From the reads, TCRdb called clonotypes with MiXCR, one entry per CDR3 protein. The table has about 920,000 distinct CDR3 sequences, less than 40% seen once. A word on this clonotype: What it binds is not known.

This TCR was sampled from a human donor in good health (CMV status not recorded). Some clones in this sample may be carry-over from other donors' samples. The chain joins TRBV6-2 or TRBV6-3 to TRBJ2-7; D may be TRBD1 (6 bases). Source: cultured CD8+ T cells from PBMCs, taken from culture after CMV antigen stimulation. The CDR3 nucleotides are TGTGCCAGCAGTTACACACCTAAAGGGGGAACGGACGAGCAGTACGTC. This sequence encodes CASSYTPKGGTDEQYV.